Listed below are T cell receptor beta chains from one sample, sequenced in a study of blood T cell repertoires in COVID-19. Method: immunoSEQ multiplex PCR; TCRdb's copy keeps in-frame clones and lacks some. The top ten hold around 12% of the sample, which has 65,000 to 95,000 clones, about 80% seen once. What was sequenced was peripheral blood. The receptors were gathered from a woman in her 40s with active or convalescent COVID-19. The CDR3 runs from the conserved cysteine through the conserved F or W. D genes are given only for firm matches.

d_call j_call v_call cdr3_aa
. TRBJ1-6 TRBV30 CAWSVKGLDNSPLHF
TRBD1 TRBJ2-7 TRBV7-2 CASSLGLETGWGYEQYF
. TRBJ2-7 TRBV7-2 CASSLASQVLYSYEQYF
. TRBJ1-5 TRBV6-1 CASISGSNQPQHF
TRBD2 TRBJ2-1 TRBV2 CASREGAGGPKRNEQFF
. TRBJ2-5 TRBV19 CASSIPGETQYF
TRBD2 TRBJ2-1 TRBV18 CASSPGGRGVYNEQFF
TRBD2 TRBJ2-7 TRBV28 CASSLFVSGARYEQYF
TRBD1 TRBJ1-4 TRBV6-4 CASSDRPRGRGEKLFF
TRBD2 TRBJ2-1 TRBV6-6 CASNLAGGPDEQFF
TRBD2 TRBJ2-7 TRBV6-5 CASSLSGRTSEQYF
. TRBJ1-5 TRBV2 CASSETMAGDNQPQHF
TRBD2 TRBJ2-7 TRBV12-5 CASGLTTSGGRYEQYF
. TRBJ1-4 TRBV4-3 CASSQEGRREKLFF
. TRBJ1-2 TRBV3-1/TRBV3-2 CASSQDTGGNGYTF
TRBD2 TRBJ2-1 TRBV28 CASSHLGTSVYNEQFF
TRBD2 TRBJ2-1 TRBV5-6 CASSWAGTRSYNEQFF
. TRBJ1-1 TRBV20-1 CSARAQLEAFF
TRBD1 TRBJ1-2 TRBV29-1 CSVAVGQGAGYGYTF
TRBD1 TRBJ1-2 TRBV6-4 CASSDRRGQRGYTF
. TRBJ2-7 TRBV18 CASSVQGMNEQYF
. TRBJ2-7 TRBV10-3 CASTHSLGQPSYEQYF
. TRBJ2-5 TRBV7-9 CASRPTGGGMETQYF
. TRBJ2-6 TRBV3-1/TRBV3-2 CASSLGWANVLTF
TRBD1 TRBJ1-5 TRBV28 CATQGGWQPQHF
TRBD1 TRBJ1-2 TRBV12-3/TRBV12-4 CASSVMTGNGYTF
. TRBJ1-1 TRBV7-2 CASSPVAGGAYQAFF
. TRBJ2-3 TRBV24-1 CATSDHSLKGPDTQYF
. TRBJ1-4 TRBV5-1 CASSFSHLETEKLFF
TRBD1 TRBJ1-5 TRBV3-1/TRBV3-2 CASSQETGASQPQHF
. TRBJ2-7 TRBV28 CASSSYRVEQYF
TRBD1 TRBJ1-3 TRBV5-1 CATPSRDSREWSGNTIYF
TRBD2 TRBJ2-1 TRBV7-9 CASSLVAGTSGKQFF
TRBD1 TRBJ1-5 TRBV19 CASSFPGQLVYEGNQPQHF
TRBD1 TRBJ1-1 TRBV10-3 CAIRATGDNTEAFF
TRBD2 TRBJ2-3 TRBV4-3 CASSQDKSLGEGPPDTQYF
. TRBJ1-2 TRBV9 CASRGGVYGYTF
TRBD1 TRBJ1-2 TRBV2 CASSARQGGYTF
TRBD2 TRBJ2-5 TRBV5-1 CASGKGGLAGGRETQYF
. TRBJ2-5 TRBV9 CASSVGATTGQETQYF
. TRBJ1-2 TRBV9 CASSVEDSNYGYTF
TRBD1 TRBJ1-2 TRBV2 CASAGQPNYGYTF
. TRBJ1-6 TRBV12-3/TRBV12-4 CASSLRNSPLHF
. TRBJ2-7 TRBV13 CASSLAGNSYEQYF
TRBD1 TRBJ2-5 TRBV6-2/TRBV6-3 CASSHMPGTGYQETQYF
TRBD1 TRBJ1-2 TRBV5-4 CASSLDARTGDNYGYTF
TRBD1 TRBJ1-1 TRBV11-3 CASSPRTGAGTEAFF
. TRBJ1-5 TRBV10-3 CAISPTATVNQPQHF
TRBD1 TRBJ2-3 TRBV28 CASNRGTGRDTQYF
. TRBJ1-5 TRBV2 CASSEGVWYSNQPQHF